This T cell receptor beta chain derives from a study of blood T cells in healthy people across ages. Regarding the study as a whole: Fewer expanded clones and more diversity marked long-lived versus aged donors.

Remarks on this clonotype: Its specificity is unknown.

All donors came from Russia, were Caucasian and healthy, and spanned ages roughly 6 to 95. CDR3 size: 13 residues. The V end lost 3 bases, the J end lost 4 bases, and 13 bases lay between the germline ends. CDR1 is DFQATT and CDR2 is SNEGSKA in the germline V gene (reference sequence). Alongside a J-beta primer mix, a sample-barcoded 5' primer served in a second PCR lasting about 7 to 12 cycles. Every sample gave at least 2.5 million paired-end reads containing CDR3. Each CDR3 protein is one row after TCRdb ran MiXCR on the 5' RACE reads. The sample has some 800,000 distinct CDR3 sequences, roughly 25% seen once. The same sample was also studied in work on T cells of mothers and their children.

Sequenced: blood. This chain joins TRBV20-1 and TRBJ2-7; D gene uncertain. The clonotype was recovered from a boy younger than 18 in good health. CDR3 nucleotide sequence: TGCAGTGCTAGTAGGGCAGGATCTTACGAGCAGTACTTC. Encoded protein: CSASRAGSYEQYF.